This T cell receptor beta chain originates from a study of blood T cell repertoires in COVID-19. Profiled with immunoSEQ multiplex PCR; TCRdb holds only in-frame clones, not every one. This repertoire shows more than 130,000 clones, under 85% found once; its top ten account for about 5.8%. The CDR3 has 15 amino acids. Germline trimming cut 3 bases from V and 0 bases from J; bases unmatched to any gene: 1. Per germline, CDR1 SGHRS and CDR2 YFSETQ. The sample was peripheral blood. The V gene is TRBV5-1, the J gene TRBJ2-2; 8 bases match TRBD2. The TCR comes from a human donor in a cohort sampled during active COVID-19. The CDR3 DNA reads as TGCGCCAGCAGCTCGGGGGGGGCGAACACCGGGGAGCTGTTTTTT. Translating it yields CASSSGGANTGELFF.